These 11 T cell receptor beta chains originate from one sample sequenced in a study of PD-L1 blockade in urothelial cancer. Time point meaning: peripheral blood 6 weeks after treatment start. Profiled with immunoSEQ multiplex PCR; TCRdb holds only in-frame clones, not every one. The repertoire consists of 40,000 to 55,000 clones, with about 88% occurring once and the leading ten covering 2% to 3%. This material consisted of PBMCs, taken around atezolizumab (anti-PD-L1) treatment. These receptors all stem from a man in his 60s with urothelial cancer.

The CDR3 bases are TGTGCCAGTAGTATTTTTTCCGGCCGGGAGGGCACTGAAGCTTTCTTT. Residues: CASSIFSGREGTEAFF. The genes are TRBV19 and TRBJ1-1, with D unresolved. Germline assignment: CDR1 LNHDA and CDR2 SQIVND (reference sequence). CDR3 length: 16 amino acids. Between the trimmed V and J ends, which lost 3 bases and 4 bases, there was a span of 18 bases. The whole variable domain, remainder taken from reference TRBV19 and TRBJ1-1, is DGGITQSPKYLFRKEGQNVTLSCEQNLNHDAMYWYRQDPGQGLRLIYYSQIVNDFQKGDIAEGYSVSREKKESFPLTVTSAQKNPTAFYLCASSIFSGREGTEAFFGQGTRLTVV.

V usage is TRBV6-6 and J usage is TRBJ2-7; TRBD1 agrees at 8 bases. The germline CDR1 and CDR2 sequences are MNHNY and SVGAGI (reference sequence). CDR3 length equals 16 residues. Trimming took 8 bases from V and 0 from J; bases not matched to a gene: 12. The CDR3 DNA follows: TGTGCCAGCGGCATTGACAGGGGCCGCCTCTCCTACGAGCAGTACTTC. Its translation is CASGIDRGRLSYEQYF.

The rearrangement links TRBV7-8 to TRBJ1-6; D might be TRBD1 (5 bases). The germline gives CDR1 SGHVS, CDR2 FQNEAQ. CDR3 length equals 17 residues. Trimming shortened V by 6 bases and J by 5 bases, and 20 bases separated the two germline ends. The CDR3 loop reads CASSPRRGLGDNSPLHF. The CDR3 DNA reads TGTGCCAGCAGTCCCCGGCGGGGCCTTGGGGATAATTCACCCCTCCACTTT.

The chain carries TRBV6-5 and TRBJ2-6; possibly TRBD2 for D (6 bases). Per the germline V gene, CDR1 is MNHEY and CDR2 is SVGAGI. CDR3 length: 15 amino acids. Trimming took off 2 bases at V and 4 bases at J, with 9 bases between the two ends. The CDR3 protein is CASSYAAGGANVLTF. In nucleotides, the CDR3 is TGTGCCAGCAGTTACGCTGCGGGGGGGGCCAACGTCCTGACTTTC.

J is TRBJ1-1 and V is TRBV2, with 8 bases that match TRBD1. The CDR3 has 14 amino acids. Losses at the gene ends were 1 base for V and 10 bases for J; bases not matched to a gene: 8. Per germline, CDR1 SNHLY and CDR2 FYNNEI. The chain's CDR3 is CASSEGSQGARAFF. CDR3 DNA sequence: TGTGCCAGCAGTGAAGGGAGTCAGGGGGCTAGAGCTTTCTTT.

The chain joins TRBV7-2 to TRBJ2-3; 7 bases agree with TRBD2. V gave up 2 bases and J gave up 2 bases; unmatched junction bases: 10. There are 17 residues in the CDR3. Germline V gives CDR1 SGHTA, CDR2 FQGNSA. The CDR3 spells CASSLPSGGIPTDTQYF. The CDR3 DNA sequence: TGTGCCAGCAGCTTACCCTCGGGAGGTATCCCCACAGATACGCAGTATTTT. Full variable domain (rest looked up from reference TRBV7-2 and TRBJ2-3): GAGVSQSPSNKVTEKGKDVELRCDPISGHTALYWYRQSLGQGLEFLIYFQGNSAPDKSGLPSDRFSAERTGGSVSTLTIQRTQQEDSAVYLCASSLPSGGIPTDTQYFGPGTRLTVL.

The rearrangement links TRBV28 to TRBJ2-4; 8 bases agree with TRBD2. The germline V gene encodes CDR1 MDHEN and CDR2 SYDVKM. CDR3 size: 16 residues. V was pared by 8 bases and J by 3 bases, with 12 bases of the junction left unmatched. In nucleotides, the CDR3 is TGTGCCAGCTCAACTAGCGGCCTCGTTGGCAAAAACATTCAGTACTTC. Translating gives CASSTSGLVGKNIQYF.

This rearrangement joins TRBV28 to TRBJ2-3, with TRBD1 matching over 8 bases. The CDR3 sequence is 15 residues long. The V segment lost 2 bases and the J segment 4 bases; nucleotides outside the gene matches: 5. Per the germline V gene, CDR1 is MDHEN and CDR2 is SYDVKM. CDR3 nucleotides: TGTGCCAGCAGTTTACAACAGGGGGTCTCAGATACGCAGTATTTT. As protein: CASSLQQGVSDTQYF.

The chain has TRBV19 and TRBJ1-5; no clear D. The V gene lost 3 bases and the J gene lost 0 bases, with 6 bases spanning the gap. Germline CDR1 reads LNHDA; CDR2 reads SQIVND (reference sequence). This CDR3 is built from 14 residues. The CDR3 region has the DNA TGTGCCAGTAGTATTCGCGCTAGCAATCAGCCCCAGCATTTT. It yields the protein CASSIRASNQPQHF.

This chain uses TRBV7-9 with TRBJ1-1; TRBD1 agrees at 9 bases. CDR1 and CDR2 from the germline V gene are SEHNR and FQNEAQ (reference sequence). The CDR3 length is 13 residues. The V segment lost 7 bases and the J segment 6 bases; nucleotides outside the gene matches: 6. The CDR3 spells CASTQQGAPEAFF. In nucleotides, the CDR3 is TGTGCCAGCACCCAACAGGGGGCCCCTGAAGCTTTCTTT.

The gene calls are TRBV9 and TRBJ2-5; maybe TRBD2 (6 bases). The CDR3 runs 15 residues. The germline V gene encodes CDR1 SGDLS and CDR2 YYNGEE. V was pared by 0 bases and J by 7 bases, with 16 bases between. The CDR3 loop is CASSVGGTDKGTQYF. CDR3 in DNA: TGTGCCAGCAGCGTAGGCGGGACGGACAAGGGGACCCAGTACTTC. Full variable domain (missing parts from reference TRBV9 and TRBJ2-5): DSGVTQTPKHLITATGQRVTLRCSPRSGDLSVYWYQQSLDQGLQFLIQYYNGEERAKGNILERFSAQQFPDLHSELNLSSLELGDSALYFCASSVGGTDKGTQYFGPGTRLLVL.